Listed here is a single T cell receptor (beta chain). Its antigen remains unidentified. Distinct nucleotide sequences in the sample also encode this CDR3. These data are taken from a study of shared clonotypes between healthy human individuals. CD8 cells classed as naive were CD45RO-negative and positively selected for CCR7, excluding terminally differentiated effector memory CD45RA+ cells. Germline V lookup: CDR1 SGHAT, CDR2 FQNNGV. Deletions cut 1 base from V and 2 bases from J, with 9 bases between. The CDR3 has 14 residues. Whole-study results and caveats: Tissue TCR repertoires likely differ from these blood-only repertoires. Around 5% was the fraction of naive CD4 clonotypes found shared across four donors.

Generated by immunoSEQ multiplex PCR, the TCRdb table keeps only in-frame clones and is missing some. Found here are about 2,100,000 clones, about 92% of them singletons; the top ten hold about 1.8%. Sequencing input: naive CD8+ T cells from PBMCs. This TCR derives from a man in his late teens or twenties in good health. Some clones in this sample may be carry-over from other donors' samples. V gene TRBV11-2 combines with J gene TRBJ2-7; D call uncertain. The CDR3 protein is CASSLGGRPYEQYF. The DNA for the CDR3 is TGTGCCAGCAGCTTAGGTGGCAGACCCTACGAGCAGTACTTC. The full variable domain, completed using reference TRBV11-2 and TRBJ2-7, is EAGVAQSPRYKIIEKRQSVAFWCNPISGHATLYWYQQILGQGPKLLIQFQNNGVVDDSQLPKDRFSAERLKGVDSTLKIQPAKLEDSAVYLCASSLGGRPYEQYFGPGTRLTVT.